The 29 T cell receptor beta chains given below trace back to one sample, sequenced in a study of T cells in Graves' hyperthyroidism and ophthalmopathy. The TCR beta CDR3 regions underwent amplification using RNA transcripts as the source. The HTBI set primed first-round TCR CDR3 RT-PCR. Via MiXCR, TCRdb re-called the multiplex PCR reads, giving one row per CDR3 protein. Of 750,000 to 950,000 distinct CDR3 sequences listed, approximately 40% were seen once; the top ten hold around 10%. The sequenced sample consisted of blood. Source of these receptors: a man younger than 35 with Graves' hyperthyroidism.

This clonotype was recorded a few times. The V call is TRBV9, the J call TRBJ1-1; no clear D gene. Germline V lookup: CDR1 SGDLS, CDR2 YYNGEE. CDR3 length: 15 residues. The ends were cut back, 0 bases at V and 4 bases at J, with 13 bases in the middle. The CDR3 region is CASSVGEAMGTEAFF. The CDR3 DNA is TGTGCCAGCAGCGTAGGGGAAGCTATGGGCACTGAAGCTTTCTTT.

Concerning this clonotype itself: At one end the junction does not follow the germline gene, possibly because of a read error. The genes are TRBV6-5 and TRBJ2-6; no clear D. Germline CDR1 MNHEY, CDR2 SVGAGI. The CDR3 extends over 15 amino acids. The DNA of the CDR3 is TGTGCCAGCCGTTACTTTGGCTCTGGGGCCAACGTCCTGACTTTC. Its translation: CASRYFGSGANVLTF.

The chain uses TRBV12-3 or TRBV12-4 and TRBJ1-5, with TRBD1 as a possible D gene (6 bases). V lost 5 bases and J lost 6, with 14 bases in between. The CDR3 loop spans 14 amino acids. The CDR3 region is CASSLTPRGQPQHF. DNA for the CDR3: TGTGCCAGCAGTCTAACCCCCAGGGGTCAGCCCCAGCATTTT.

This clonotype appeared many times. The V call is TRBV29-1, the J call TRBJ2-6; D possibly corresponds to TRBD2 (5 bases). This CDR3 region has 15 residues. The germline V and J ends were trimmed by 7 bases and 2 bases, with 15 bases remaining between them. Germline CDR1 SQVTM, CDR2 ANQGSEA. The CDR3 loop is CSAETDSPGANVLTF. The CDR3 DNA sequence: TGCAGCGCTGAGACGGACTCCCCTGGGGCCAACGTCCTGACTTTC.

The rearrangement joins TRBV14 to TRBJ1-2; TRBD1 aligns across 7 bases. The V gene end was trimmed by 1 base and the J gene end by 4 bases; junction bases not matched to a gene: 9. The germline V gene has CDR1 SGHDN and CDR2 FVKESK. This CDR3 is 16 amino acids long. CDR3 amino acids: CASSQARDSIFYGYTF. The CDR3 DNA follows: TGTGCCAGCAGCCAAGCTCGGGACAGCATCTTCTATGGCTACACCTTC.

This clonotype was picked up a small number of times. The chain employs TRBV6-1 and TRBJ2-7, with 9 nucleotides matching TRBD2. This CDR3 has 14 residues. Germline values: CDR1 MNHNS, CDR2 SASEGT. V lost 6 bases and J lost 7; bases outside the gene matches: 10. The CDR3 protein is CASRRLAELLEQYF. The DNA of the CDR3 is TGTGCCAGCAGGAGACTAGCGGAGCTCTTGGAGCAGTACTTC.

A remark on this clonotype: At one boundary the junction diverges from the germline segment, which might be a read error. The chain joins TRBV7-9 to TRBJ2-5; D unclear. The CDR3 consists of 16 residues. Germline CDR1 SEHNR, CDR2 FQNEAQ (reference sequence). This chain's CDR3 is CASSRFVGGLQEAQYF. The DNA for the CDR3 is TGTGCCAGCAGCCGATTTGTGGGCGGCTTACAAGAGGCCCAGTACTTC.

This clonotype was detected ten times or more. The rearrangement joins TRBV25-1 to TRBJ1-4; unclear D gene. The CDR3 contains 13 residues. The germline V gene encodes CDR1 MGHDK and CDR2 SYGVNS. V lost 1 base and J lost 5, with 5 bases in between. CDR3 sequence (DNA): TGTGCCAGCAGTGAATTGTGGAATGAAAAACTGTTTTTT. Encoded protein: CASSELWNEKLFF. Variable domain in full (rest from reference TRBV25-1 and TRBJ1-4): EADIYQTPRYLVIGTGKKITLECSQTMGHDKMYWYQQDPGMELHLIHYSYGVNSTEKGDLSSESTVSRIRTEHFPLTLESARPSHTSQYLCASSELWNEKLFFGSGTQLSVL.

This clonotype was seen ten or more times. The rearrangement joins TRBV20-1 to TRBJ2-7, with TRBD1 as a possible D gene (5 bases). This CDR3 is 15 amino acids long. With 5 bases removed from V and 1 base from J, the gap between germline ends came to 18 bases. Germline V gene sequence: CDR1 DFQATT, CDR2 SNEGSKA (reference sequence). CDR3 protein: CSAPGEDKGSYEQYF. In DNA, the CDR3 is TGCAGTGCTCCTGGGGAAGACAAGGGGTCCTACGAGCAGTACTTC.

This clonotype was recorded many times. The V gene is TRBV15, the J gene TRBJ1-3, with D possibly being TRBD1 (6 bases). This CDR3 region has 16 residues. The germline gives CDR1 LNHNV, CDR2 YYDKDF (reference sequence). V was trimmed by 1 base and J by 0 bases, leaving 10 bases between them. The CDR3 DNA follows: TGTGCCACCAGCAGAGGGGACACCAACTCTGGAAACACCATATATTTT. Translating it yields CATSRGDTNSGNTIYF. The whole variable domain, filled in from reference TRBV15 and TRBJ1-3, reads DAMVIQNPRYQVTQFGKPVTLSCSQTLNHNVMYWYQQKSSQAPKLLFHYYDKDFNNEADTPDNFQSRRPNTSFCFLDIRSPGLGDTAMYLCATSRGDTNSGNTIYFGEGSWLTVV.

This clonotype occurred many times. The chain links TRBV15 to TRBJ2-7; no firm D call. Germline CDR1 and CDR2: LNHNV and YYDKDF (reference sequence). The CDR3 sequence is 13 residues long. Between the trimmed V and J ends, which lost 0 bases and 4 bases, there was a span of 7 bases. Here the CDR3 reads CATSRDRRYEQYF. The CDR3, as DNA: TGTGCCACCAGCAGAGATCGCCGATACGAGCAGTACTTC. Supplemented by reference TRBV15 and TRBJ2-7, the full variable domain reads DAMVIQNPRYQVTQFGKPVTLSCSQTLNHNVMYWYQQKSSQAPKLLFHYYDKDFNNEADTPDNFQSRRPNTSFCFLDIRSPGLGDTAMYLCATSRDRRYEQYFGPGTRLTVT.

This chain links TRBV10-2 with TRBJ1-2; 10 nucleotides match TRBD1. CDR3 length equals 14 residues. CDR1 and CDR2 from the germline V gene are WSHSY and SAAADI. V gave up 4 bases and J gave up 8 bases; unmatched junction bases: 7. Here the CDR3 reads CASSAGDRGRGYTF. The CDR3 coding sequence is TGCGCCAGCAGTGCCGGAGACAGGGGGCGAGGCTACACCTTC.

This clonotype was picked up a small number of times. V and J are TRBV12-3 or TRBV12-4 and TRBJ1-5, with unresolved D. Trimming cost V 4 bases and J 1 base, with 8 bases left between them. This CDR3 has 14 residues. The CDR3 DNA reads TGTGCCAGCAGTTACGTAAGGAGCAATCAGCCCCAGCATTTT. Protein product: CASSYVRSNQPQHF.

The rearrangement joins TRBV7-9 to TRBJ2-7; possibly TRBD1 or TRBD2 for D (5 bases each). The CDR3 runs to 13 residues. CDR1 and CDR2 from the germline V gene are SEHNR and FQNEAQ (reference sequence). Trimming took off 1 base at V and 12 bases at J, with 16 bases between the two ends. DNA of the CDR3: TGTGCCAGCAGCTTAGAAGGGTCCGGGACGAGGTACTTC. Encoded protein: CASSLEGSGTRYF.

The V call is TRBV29-1, the J call TRBJ2-7; D not resolved. CDR3 length equals 13 residues. The germline V gene encodes CDR1 SQVTM and CDR2 ANQGSEA. The germline V and J ends were trimmed by 4 bases and 7 bases, with 17 bases remaining between them. The chain's CDR3 is CSVGDANTGEQYF. CDR3 coding DNA: TGCAGCGTTGGAGACGCGAACACCGGGGAGCAGTACTTC.

The genes are TRBV15 and TRBJ2-5; 8 positions match TRBD2. This CDR3 region has 16 residues. V lost 9 bases and J lost 5; bases outside the gene matches: 17. CDR1 and CDR2 from the germline V gene are LNHNV and YYDKDF (reference sequence). The CDR3 nucleotides are TGTGCCACAGGACGGGGGGGACGGGAGTATGGGGAGACCCAGTACTTC. This encodes CATGRGGREYGETQYF. Variable domain in full (rest from reference TRBV15 and TRBJ2-5): DAMVIQNPRYQVTQFGKPVTLSCSQTLNHNVMYWYQQKSSQAPKLLFHYYDKDFNNEADTPDNFQSRRPNTSFCFLDIRSPGLGDTAMYLCATGRGGREYGETQYFGPGTRLLVL.

Points on this clonotype: Given a much more abundant clone one base away, this may be a read error. The V gene is TRBV29-1, the J gene TRBJ2-5; D not resolved. CDR3 size: 11 residues. Per germline, CDR1 SQVTM and CDR2 ANQGSEA. The CDR3 region is CGATRAETQYF. DNA for the CDR3: TGCGGCGCCACCCGGGCGGAGACCCAGTACTTC.

This clonotype has only one observation. The chain uses TRBV29-1 and TRBJ2-5; no definite D call. This CDR3 contains 11 residues. The ends were cut back, 7 bases at V and 5 bases at J, with 11 bases in the middle. Germline assignment: CDR1 SQVTM and CDR2 ANQGSEA. The chain's CDR3 is CSGLTAETQYF. Written as DNA, the CDR3 is TGCAGCGGCCTGACCGCGGAGACCCAGTACTTC. The whole variable domain, remainder taken from reference TRBV29-1 and TRBJ2-5, is SAVISQKPSRDICQRGTSLTIQCQVDSQVTMMFWYRQQPGQSLTLIATANQGSEATYESGFVIDKFPISRPNLTFSTLTVSNMSPEDSSIYLCSGLTAETQYFGPGTRLLVL.

This clonotype has a handful of counts. The gene calls are TRBV6-5 and TRBJ2-7, with 8 positions matching TRBD1. The CDR3 covers 15 residues. The germline gives CDR1 MNHEY, CDR2 SVGAGI. The trim removed 7 bases at V and 2 bases at J, leaving 10 bases unmatched. The CDR3 loop reads CASNPQGAITYEQYF. The CDR3 nucleotides read TGTGCCAGCAATCCCCAGGGGGCGATAACCTACGAGCAGTACTTC.

There are many counts of this clonotype. J is TRBJ1-1 and V is TRBV7-2; D might be TRBD1 (6 bases). Germline assignment: CDR1 SGHTA and CDR2 FQGNSA. The CDR3 extends over 14 amino acids. V gave up 7 bases and J gave up 4 bases, with 16 bases separating them. The CDR3 here is CASTSQGIVTEAFF. CDR3 nucleotides: TGTGCCAGCACCTCACAGGGAATAGTCACTGAAGCTTTCTTT.

This clonotype has a count of ten or more. This rearrangement joins TRBV29-1 to TRBJ1-1; D call uncertain. V lost 4 bases and J 4 bases, leaving 13 bases between the germline ends. CDR1 is SQVTM and CDR2 is ANQGSEA in the germline V gene. The CDR3 extends over 13 amino acids. CDR3 sequence reads: CSVARLVGTEAFF. CDR3 DNA: TGCAGCGTTGCTAGACTGGTAGGCACTGAAGCTTTCTTT.

This clonotype appeared a few times. The chain joins TRBV7-2 to TRBJ2-5; 8 nucleotides match TRBD2. The CDR3 is made up of 15 amino acids. After removal of 8 bases from V and 1 base from J, the junction contained 9 bases not matched to a gene. Germline V lookup: CDR1 SGHTA, CDR2 FQGNSA. The CDR3: CASGRNSGVQETQYF. The CDR3 DNA reads TGTGCCAGCGGACGAAATAGCGGGGTCCAAGAGACCCAGTACTTC.

The chain couples TRBV5-4 to TRBJ2-5; 8 nucleotides align to TRBD2. The J segment lost 5 bases and the V segment lost 0 bases, leaving 6 bases of the junction unmatched. The CDR3 extends over 15 amino acids. The germline gives CDR1 SGHNT, CDR2 YYREEE (reference sequence). The CDR3, as DNA: TGTGCCAGCAGCTTGGAAGCGGGAGCTTTGGAGACCCAGTACTTC. This codes for CASSLEAGALETQYF.

V gene TRBV3-1 combines with J gene TRBJ2-5; D may correspond to TRBD1 or TRBD2 (5 bases each). CDR3 length: 14 amino acids. The V end was cut by 3 bases, the J end by 1 base, with 9 bases between. Germline V CDR1 and CDR2: LGHDT, YNNKEL (reference sequence). CDR3 in DNA: TGTGCCAGCAGCCACGGGACCGTCCAAGAGACCCAGTACTTC. This gives the protein CASSHGTVQETQYF.

This chain links TRBV6-2 or TRBV6-3 with TRBJ2-5; 11 bases match TRBD2. Germline assignment: CDR1 MNHEY and CDR2 SVGEGT. V lost 2 bases and J lost 4; bases outside the gene matches: 3. The CDR3 consists of 15 residues. CDR3 residues: CASSYVLAGAETQYF. The CDR3 DNA reads TGTGCCAGCAGTTACGTACTAGCGGGAGCAGAGACCCAGTACTTC.

This clonotype was counted at least ten times. The chain uses TRBV7-9 and TRBJ1-2; D gene ambiguous. Trimming took 2 bases from V and 6 from J, leaving 10 bases between them. CDR1 and CDR2 from the germline V gene are SEHNR and FQNEAQ (reference sequence). This CDR3 spans 13 amino acids. As DNA, the CDR3 is TGTGCCAGCAGCTTACGGACGGACGATGGCTACACCTTC. It specifies CASSLRTDDGYTF.

This sequence joins TRBV5-1 and TRBJ1-4; D remains unclear. Deletions cut 5 bases from V and 7 bases from J, with 9 bases between. The CDR3 extends over 12 amino acids. Germline CDR1 and CDR2: SGHRS and YFSETQ. The CDR3 region has the DNA TGCGCCAGCAGGAAGGATGCTGAAAAACTGTTTTTT. It is translated as CASRKDAEKLFF.

A few counts support this clonotype. For the CDR3, the DNA is TGTGCCAGCATCCAGGGGTCCTATGGCTACACCTTC. Translated, it gives CASIQGSYGYTF. The genes are TRBV6-6 and TRBJ1-2, with D possibly matching TRBD1 (6 bases). Per the germline V gene, CDR1 is MNHNY and CDR2 is SVGAGI (reference sequence). CDR3 length equals 12 residues. V lost 7 bases, J lost 4 bases, and 10 bases lay in between.

This clonotype has only a few counts. J is TRBJ2-5 and V is TRBV7-9; no clear D gene. V lost 4 bases and J 7 bases, leaving 7 bases between the germline ends. The CDR3 runs 11 residues. Germline V gene data show CDR1 as SEHNR and CDR2 as FQNEAQ (reference sequence). CDR3 DNA: TGTGCCAGCAGCTCGACCGGGACCCAGTACTTC. Translated: CASSSTGTQYF.